This T cell receptor beta chain derives from a study of T cell responses to AZD1222 COVID-19 vaccine (dated by TCRdb to the early 2020s). Regarding the complete study: AZD1222 recipients whose second dose came at about 4 weeks and those whose second dose came at about 12 weeks were combined into one group, since spike-specific TCR depth and breadth did not differ between the two schedules. A total of 230 or so trial participants underwent TCR sequencing, of whom 207 received two doses of AZD1222 and about 26 received two doses of the MenACWY control vaccine. Enrollment into the trials was organized by age into subgroups of 18-55, 56-69 and 70-plus years, and those subgroups contained 148, 28 and 57 TCR-sequenced participants, respectively.

With regard to this clone: The antigen this receptor binds is unknown. Base qualities are not recorded, but no much larger clone differs from it by a single base.

Read against the paper, the sample's time point label means: baseline before first vaccination. Vaccinee samples were obtained from the UK trials COV001 and COV002, which included a single-blind randomized controlled phase 2/3 trial of AZD1222 (ChAdOx1 nCoV-19) in healthy adults. For TCRbeta chain sequencing, PBMC samples from trial participants were taken at day 0 and at day 28 after the second dose. Points the paper makes about the study in general: No day 14 peak-response samples were available, so repertoires were characterized only after the peak T cell response. After two AZD1222 doses, both the breadth and the depth of spike-specific TCRs were significantly higher than at day 0 and than in MenACWY recipients. The vaccine-associated CD4 TCRs covered the entire spike protein, and the dominant responses fell in regions 160-218 and 743-854. Reportedly, almost half of the unique spike-specific TCRs recognized epitopes lying outside the regions that are mutated in the B.1.351 and B.1.1.7 variants. In the small 56-69-year group, the increase in depth fell short of significance, most likely because of low power. Only six or seven AZD1222 recipients were SARS-CoV-2 seropositive at baseline, limiting conclusions about previously exposed vaccinees. Participants were mostly white British, with more females than males. The authors suggested clonal diversity may have been underestimated.

As encoded in the germline V gene, CDR1 is SGHRS while CDR2 is YFSETQ. Spanning cysteine to phenylalanine, the CDR3 consists of 15 amino acids. CDR3 DNA only is kept here, 45 bases in frame from base 1. After removal of 2 bases from V and 8 bases from J, the junction retains 9 bases not matched to a gene. The CDR3 regions of human TCRbeta chains were analyzed by immunosequencing. In the source study's methods: TCRs in the repertoires were matched against a reference library of SARS-CoV-2-specific TCRs that had been generated with the MIRA antigen-specificity platform. Breadth meant the fraction of unique TCRs that were SARS-CoV-2-associated, whereas depth meant the fraction of total T cells that were SARS-CoV-2-associated. Using the MIRA data, each spike-specific TCR was assigned both to the spike region to which the TCR was reactive and to a CD4 or CD8 class. Log10-transformed breadth and depth values were compared by one-way ANOVA with Sidak's multiple comparisons tests. TCRdb limited this immuneACCESS table to in-frame rearrangements with V and J called. A share of clones is missing; checked studies link under half to unresolved V genes, and the rest is unexplained. Clonal size and the V and J genes are those of that table, whereas D and trimming came from the DNA. The sample contains over 110,000 clones, just under 95% of them found a single time. Of the sample, 1.7% is held by the ten largest clones.

The receptor comes from an adult in good health. Recombination connected TRBV5-1 to TRBJ1-4; 7 nucleotides in the junction match TRBD1. The sample was peripheral blood, taken on day 0 of AZD1222 vaccination. The nucleotides are TGCGCCAGCAGCTTTAGGGGGCGGTTTGGGGAAAAACTGTTTTTT. Translated, this is CASSFRGRFGEKLFF.